The 15 T cell receptor beta chains below were found in one sample sequenced in a study of cytomegalovirus exposure and HLA in healthy donors. The PCR used 60 Vbeta and 13 Jbeta primers. Data came from immunoSEQ multiplex PCR; TCRdb stores just in-frame clones and leaves some out. The sample shows some 95,000 clones, about four fifths of them seen only once. Sequenced: PBMCs. These receptor sequences come from a woman aged 40 to 49 in good health and CMV-seropositive.

V gene TRBV9 combines with J gene TRBJ2-3; possibly TRBD2 for D (5 bases). CDR1 and CDR2 (germline): SGDLS, YYNGEE. The CDR3 contains 14 residues. V dropped 2 bases and J dropped 3 bases, with 10 bases sitting between them. The CDR3 sequence: CASSVGWETDTQYF. The CDR3 DNA sequence: TGTGCCAGCAGCGTTGGGTGGGAGACAGATACGCAGTATTTT.

The DNA for the CDR3 is TGTGCCAGCAGCTTTGGATGGGGAGGGTCCTACGAGCAGTACTTC. It specifies CASSFGWGGSYEQYF. This chain uses TRBV11-1 with TRBJ2-7, with 7 bases matching TRBD2. CDR1 SGHAT and CDR2 FQDESV come from the germline V gene (reference sequence). Trimming removed 3 bases from V and 1 base from J; junction bases left unmatched: 6. This CDR3 is built from 15 residues.

The chain is built from TRBV27 and TRBJ1-5, with 9 bases fitting TRBD1. The germline V gene encodes CDR1 MNHEY and CDR2 SMNVEV (reference sequence). There are 16 residues in the CDR3. Germline trimming cut 2 bases from V and 2 bases from J; bases unmatched to any gene: 4. Here the CDR3 DNA reads TGTGCCAGCAGTTTAGGGACAGGGACGGGCAATCAGCCCCAGCATTTT. Translating it yields CASSLGTGTGNQPQHF.

V is TRBV6-6 and J is TRBJ2-2, with 7 bases lining up with TRBD1. V shed 0 bases, J shed 6 bases, and the junction held 4 bases outside the gene matches. Per germline, CDR1 MNHNY and CDR2 SVGAGI (reference sequence). This CDR3 comprises 15 residues. Here the CDR3 reads CASSYSTGRAGELFF. DNA for the CDR3: TGTGCCAGCAGTTACTCGACAGGGCGGGCCGGGGAGCTGTTTTTT.

The rearrangement joins TRBV11-2 to TRBJ1-1, with 7 bases aligning to TRBD1. V dropped 3 bases and J dropped 7; count of bases not matched to a gene: 5. This CDR3 has 13 residues. In germline, CDR1 is SGHAT, CDR2 FQNNGV. The CDR3, as DNA: TGTGCCAGCAGCTTTGGGACAGAGAGTGAAGCTTTCTTT. Translated, it gives CASSFGTESEAFF. The full variable domain, in which reference TRBV11-2 and TRBJ1-1 provide the parts outside the CDR3, is EAGVAQSPRYKIIEKRQSVAFWCNPISGHATLYWYQQILGQGPKLLIQFQNNGVVDDSQLPKDRFSAERLKGVDSTLKIQPAKLEDSAVYLCASSFGTESEAFFGQGTRLTVV.

V usage is TRBV21-1 and J usage is TRBJ2-2; TRBD2 is taken as the D call from the table, unchecked against the DNA. TRBV21-1 counts as a pseudogene. The CDR3 runs 13 residues. The CDR3 DNA reads as TGTGCCAGCAGCAAAGTACGGCGGGGGGAGCTGTTTTTT. Protein: CASSKVRRGELFF.

This chain uses TRBV7-2 with TRBJ2-2, with TRBD1 as a possible D gene (5 bases). The CDR3 totals 14 residues. Between the trimmed V and J ends, which lost 5 bases and 3 bases, there was a span of 10 bases. CDR1 is SGHTA, CDR2 FQGNSA, per germline. CDR3 nucleotides: TGTGCCAGCAGCGGACACGGATACACCGGGGAGCTGTTTTTT. Translation gives CASSGHGYTGELFF.

The rearrangement uses TRBV5-1 and TRBJ1-1; 8 bases are shared with TRBD1. There are 14 residues in the CDR3. With 8 bases clipped from V and 0 bases from J, the junction kept 6 bases outside the gene matches. CDR1 and CDR2 (germline): SGHRS, YFSETQ. The CDR3 reads CASRQGTLNTEAFF. The CDR3 DNA is TGCGCCAGTCGACAGGGGACTTTGAACACTGAAGCTTTCTTT.

The chain uses TRBV4-1 and TRBJ2-7; 8 bases are shared with TRBD2. This CDR3 comprises 16 residues. The trim removed 0 bases at V and 4 bases at J, leaving 8 bases unmatched. Germline CDR1 and CDR2: MGHRA and YSYEKL. The CDR3 region is CASSQDSGGTEYEQYF. The DNA of the CDR3 is TGCGCCAGCAGCCAAGATTCGGGAGGGACCGAATACGAGCAGTACTTC.

The chain carries TRBV6-1 and TRBJ2-3, with TRBD1 as a possible D gene (5 bases). The germline gives CDR1 MNHNS, CDR2 SASEGT. With 6 bases removed from V and 5 bases from J, the gap between germline ends came to 15 bases. The CDR3 is made up of 14 amino acids. CDR3 in amino acids: CASSRSGNLDTQYF. CDR3 sequence (DNA): TGTGCCAGCAGCCGTTCAGGGAACCTAGATACGCAGTATTTT.

Only a few counts were recorded for this clone. This chain links TRBV6-6 with TRBJ2-1; 8 bases agree with TRBD2. V dropped 8 bases and J dropped 7; count of bases not matched to a gene: 10. This CDR3 comprises 14 residues. Germline V gene lookup returns CDR1 MNHNY and CDR2 SVGAGI (reference sequence). CDR3 sequence: CASHRSGSKNEQFF. CDR3 DNA: TGTGCCAGCCACAGGAGCGGGAGTAAGAATGAGCAGTTCTTC.

The chain employs TRBV5-1 and TRBJ1-2, with D tentatively TRBD1 (5 bases). The CDR3 totals 13 residues. In germline, CDR1 is SGHRS, CDR2 YFSETQ. The V and J ends lost 4 bases and 5 bases respectively, with 12 bases between them. CDR3 amino acids: CASSAGRTYGYTF. Written as DNA, the CDR3 is TGCGCCAGCAGCGCCGGACGGACATATGGCTACACCTTC.

This clone was seen only once. The chain carries TRBV30 and TRBJ2-5; 7 nucleotides line up with TRBD2. The V gene's germline CDR1 is GTSNPN and CDR2 SVGIG (reference sequence). This CDR3 has 15 residues. V dropped 0 bases and J dropped 5; count of bases not matched to a gene: 9. CDR3 nucleotide sequence: TGTGCCTGGAGTGTACAAGCGGTCGGGGGGGAGACCCAGTACTTC. It translates to CAWSVQAVGGETQYF.

The chain combines TRBV28 with TRBJ2-2; the match to TRBD1 covers 7 bases. V trimming: 5 bases; J trimming: 6 bases; junction bases outside the gene matches: 6. The germline gives CDR1 MDHEN, CDR2 SYDVKM. The CDR3 is 14 residues long. CDR3 region: CASSKTGLPGELFF. DNA of the CDR3: TGTGCCAGCAGTAAGACAGGGTTGCCCGGGGAGCTGTTTTTT.

This clone was found a few times. The V call is TRBV6-1, the J call TRBJ2-1; possible D gene TRBD1, 6 bases. CDR3 length: 14 residues. The V gene lost 7 bases and the J gene lost 4 bases, with 14 bases spanning the gap. Looked up from germline, CDR1 is MNHNS and CDR2 is SASEGT. CDR3 loop: CASKRGYRYNEQFF. DNA of the CDR3: TGTGCCAGCAAGAGGGGGTACAGATACAATGAGCAGTTCTTC.